This T cell receptor (beta chain) was documented in a study of beta chain features in type 1 diabetes. Regarding the study as a whole: Shortening that was moderate but significant affected the TCRB CDR3s of Type 1 diabetes patients in all four CD4+ subsets.

Turning to this clone: Its target is not known.

The sequenced template was cDNA made from the entire isolated RNA. The method was immunoSEQ multiplex PCR; TCRdb's version includes in-frame clones alone and lacks a portion of them. The table has fewer than 450,000 clones, about 14% seen once. Losses at the gene ends were 1 base for V and 8 bases for J; bases not matched to a gene: 6. The CDR3 is 17 residues long. Looked up from germline, CDR1 is LGHNA and CDR2 is YSLEER. The rearrangement links TRBV4-3 to TRBJ2-1, with 15 bases matching TRBD2. The sequence was obtained from a woman aged 18 to 35 with type 1 diabetes. The sequenced sample was naive CD4+ T cells from blood. CDR3 in amino acids: CASSQVRTSGRGDEQFF. The CDR3 DNA is TGCGCCAGCAGCCAAGTCCGGACTAGCGGGAGGGGAGATGAGCAGTTCTTC.